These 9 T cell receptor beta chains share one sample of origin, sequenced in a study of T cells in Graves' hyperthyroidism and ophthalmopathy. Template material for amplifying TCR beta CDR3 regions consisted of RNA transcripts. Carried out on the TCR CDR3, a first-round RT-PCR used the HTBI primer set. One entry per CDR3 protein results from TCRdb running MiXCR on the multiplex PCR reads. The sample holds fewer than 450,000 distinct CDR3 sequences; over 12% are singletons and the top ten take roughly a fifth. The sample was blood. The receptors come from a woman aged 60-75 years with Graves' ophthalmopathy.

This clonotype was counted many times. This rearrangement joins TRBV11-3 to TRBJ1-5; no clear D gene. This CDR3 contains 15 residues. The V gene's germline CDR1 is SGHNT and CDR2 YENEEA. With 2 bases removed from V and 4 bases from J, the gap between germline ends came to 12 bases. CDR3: CASSLQGLPNQPQHF. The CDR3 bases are TGTGCCAGCAGCTTACAAGGACTGCCGAATCAGCCCCAGCATTTT.

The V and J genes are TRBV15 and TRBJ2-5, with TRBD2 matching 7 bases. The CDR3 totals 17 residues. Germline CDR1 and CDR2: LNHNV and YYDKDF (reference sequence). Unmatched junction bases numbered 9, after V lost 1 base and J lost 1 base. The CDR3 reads CATSRAGRVGRQETQYF. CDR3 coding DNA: TGTGCCACCAGCAGAGCGGGGAGGGTGGGACGCCAAGAGACCCAGTACTTC.

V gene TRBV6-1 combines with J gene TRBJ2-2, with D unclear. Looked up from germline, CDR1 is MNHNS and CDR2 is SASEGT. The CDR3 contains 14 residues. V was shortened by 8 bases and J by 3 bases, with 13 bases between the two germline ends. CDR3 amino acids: CASCRRGDTGELFF. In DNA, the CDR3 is TGTGCCAGCTGCCGGCGCGGAGACACCGGGGAGCTGTTTTTT.

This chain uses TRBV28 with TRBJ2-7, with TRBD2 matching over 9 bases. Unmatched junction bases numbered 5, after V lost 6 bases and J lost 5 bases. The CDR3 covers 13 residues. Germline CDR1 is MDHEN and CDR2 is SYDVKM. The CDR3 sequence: CASSSREGHEQYF. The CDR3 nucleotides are TGTGCCAGCAGCTCGCGGGAGGGCCACGAGCAGTACTTC.

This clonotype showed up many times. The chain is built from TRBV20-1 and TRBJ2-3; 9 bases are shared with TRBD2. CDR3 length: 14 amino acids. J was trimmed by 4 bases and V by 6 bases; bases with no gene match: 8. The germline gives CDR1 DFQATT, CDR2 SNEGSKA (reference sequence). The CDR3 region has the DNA TGCAGTGCACGGGCTAGCGGGAACTCAGATACGCAGTATTTT. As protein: CSARASGNSDTQYF.

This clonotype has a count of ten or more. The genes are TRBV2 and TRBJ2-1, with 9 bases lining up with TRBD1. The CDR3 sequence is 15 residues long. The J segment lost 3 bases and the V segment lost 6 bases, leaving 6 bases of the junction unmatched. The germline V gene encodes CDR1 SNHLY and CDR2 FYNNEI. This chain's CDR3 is CASSAPGQGYNEQFF. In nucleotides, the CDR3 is TGTGCCAGCAGCGCGCCGGGACAGGGCTACAATGAGCAGTTCTTC.

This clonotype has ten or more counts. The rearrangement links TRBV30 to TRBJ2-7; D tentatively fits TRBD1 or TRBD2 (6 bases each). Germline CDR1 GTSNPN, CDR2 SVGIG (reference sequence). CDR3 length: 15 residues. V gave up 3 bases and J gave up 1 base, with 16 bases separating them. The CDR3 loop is CAWSLWQGTSYEQYF. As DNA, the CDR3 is TGTGCCTGGAGCCTTTGGCAGGGGACTTCCTACGAGCAGTACTTC. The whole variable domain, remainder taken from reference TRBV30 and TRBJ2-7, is SQTIHQWPATLVQPVGSPLSLECTVEGTSNPNLYWYRQAAGRGLQLLFYSVGIGQISSEVPQNLSASRPQDRQFILSSKKLLLSDSGFYLCAWSLWQGTSYEQYFGPGTRLTVT.

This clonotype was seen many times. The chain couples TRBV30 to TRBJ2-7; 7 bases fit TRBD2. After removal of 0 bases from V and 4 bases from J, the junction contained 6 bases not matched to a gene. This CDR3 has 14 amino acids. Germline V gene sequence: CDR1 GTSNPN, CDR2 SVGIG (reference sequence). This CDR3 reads CAWSVLGGEYEQYF. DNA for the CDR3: TGTGCCTGGAGTGTACTTGGGGGGGAGTACGAGCAGTACTTC.

CDR3 region: CASSDLDKWNTGELFF. The DNA of the CDR3 is TGTGCCAGCAGTGATCTGGACAAGTGGAACACCGGGGAGCTGTTTTTT. The rearrangement uses TRBV2 and TRBJ2-2; D is possibly TRBD1 (5 bases). CDR1 and CDR2 from the germline V gene are SNHLY and FYNNEI. The CDR3 totals 16 residues. Trimming took off 3 bases at V and 1 base at J, with 12 bases between the two ends.